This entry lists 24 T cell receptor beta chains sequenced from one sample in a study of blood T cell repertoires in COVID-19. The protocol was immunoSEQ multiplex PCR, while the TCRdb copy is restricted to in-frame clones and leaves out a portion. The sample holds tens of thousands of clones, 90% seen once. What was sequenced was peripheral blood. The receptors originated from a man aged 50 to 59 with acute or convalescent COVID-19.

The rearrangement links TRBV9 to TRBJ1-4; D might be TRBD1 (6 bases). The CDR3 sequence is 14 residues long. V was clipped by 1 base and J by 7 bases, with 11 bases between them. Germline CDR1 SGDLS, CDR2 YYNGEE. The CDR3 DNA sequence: TGTGCCAGCAGCGTACAGGGGAGCGGTGAAAAACTGTTTTTT. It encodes CASSVQGSGEKLFF.

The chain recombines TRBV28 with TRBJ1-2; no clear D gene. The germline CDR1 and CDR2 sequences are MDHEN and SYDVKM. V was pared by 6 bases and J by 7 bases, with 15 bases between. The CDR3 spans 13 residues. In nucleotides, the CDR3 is TGTGCCAGCAGCCAACAGTCCATGAGTGGCTACACCTTC. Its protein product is CASSQQSMSGYTF.

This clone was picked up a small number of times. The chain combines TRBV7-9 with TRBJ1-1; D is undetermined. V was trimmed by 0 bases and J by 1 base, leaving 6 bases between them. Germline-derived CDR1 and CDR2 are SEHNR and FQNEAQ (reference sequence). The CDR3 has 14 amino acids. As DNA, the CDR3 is TGTGCCAGCAGCTTAGCGGCTGCGAACACTGAAGCTTTCTTT. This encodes CASSLAAANTEAFF.

The CDR3 protein is CASSSLVNTQYF. The CDR3 DNA is TGTGCCAGCAGCTCACTAGTCAATACGCAGTATTTT. The chain employs TRBV7-2 and TRBJ2-3, with D perhaps matching TRBD2 (5 bases). CDR1 SGHTA and CDR2 FQGNSA come from the germline V gene. There are 12 residues in the CDR3. V lost 4 bases to trimming and J lost 7 bases, with 9 bases between them.

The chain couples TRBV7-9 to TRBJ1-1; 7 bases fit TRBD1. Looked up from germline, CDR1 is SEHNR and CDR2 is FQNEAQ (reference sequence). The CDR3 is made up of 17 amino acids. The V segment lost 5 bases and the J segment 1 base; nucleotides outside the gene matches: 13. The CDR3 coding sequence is TGTGCCAGCAGCCCCGTCTCAAGACAGGGCCAGAACACTGAAGCTTTCTTT. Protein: CASSPVSRQGQNTEAFF. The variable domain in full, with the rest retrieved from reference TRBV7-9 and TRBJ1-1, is DTGVSQNPRHKITKRGQNVTFRCDPISEHNRLYWYRQTLGQGPEFLTYFQNEAQLEKSRLLSDRFSAERPKGSFSTLEIQRTEQGDSAMYLCASSPVSRQGQNTEAFFGQGTRLTVV.

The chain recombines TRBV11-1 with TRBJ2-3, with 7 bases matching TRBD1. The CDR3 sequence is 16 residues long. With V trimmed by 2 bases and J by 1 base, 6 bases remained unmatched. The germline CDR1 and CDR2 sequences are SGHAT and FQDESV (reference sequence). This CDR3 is CASSLILGQGTDTQYF. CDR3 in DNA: TGTGCCAGCAGCTTAATCTTAGGACAGGGCACAGATACGCAGTATTTT.

Here the CDR3 DNA reads TGTGCCAGCAGCCGGGGAGGACAGGAGACGGACATTCAGTACTTC. This codes for CASSRGGQETDIQYF. The rearrangement joins TRBV4-2 to TRBJ2-4, with D tentatively TRBD1 (7 bases). CDR1 is LGHNA, CDR2 YNFKEQ, per germline. Trimming left V 4 bases short and J 8 bases short, with 18 bases between. CDR3 length: 15 amino acids.

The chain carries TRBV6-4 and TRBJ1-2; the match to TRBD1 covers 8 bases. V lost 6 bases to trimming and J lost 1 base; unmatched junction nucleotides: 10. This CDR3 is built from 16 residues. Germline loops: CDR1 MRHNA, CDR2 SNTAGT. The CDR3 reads CASRNTGGRGNYGYTF. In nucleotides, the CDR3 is TGTGCCAGCAGGAATACAGGGGGACGGGGTAACTATGGCTACACCTTC.

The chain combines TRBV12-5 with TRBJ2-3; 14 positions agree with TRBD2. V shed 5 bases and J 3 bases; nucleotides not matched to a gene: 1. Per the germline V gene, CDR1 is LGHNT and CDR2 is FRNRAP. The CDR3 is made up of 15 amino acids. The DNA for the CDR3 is TGTGCTAGTGGTGGGACTAGCGGGAGAACAGATACGCAGTATTTT. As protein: CASGGTSGRTDTQYF.

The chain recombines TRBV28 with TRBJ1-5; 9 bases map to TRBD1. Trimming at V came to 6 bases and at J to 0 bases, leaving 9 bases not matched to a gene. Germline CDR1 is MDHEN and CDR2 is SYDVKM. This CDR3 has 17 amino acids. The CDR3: CASRDRDRAYSNQPQHF. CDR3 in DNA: TGTGCCAGCAGGGACCGGGACAGGGCATATAGCAATCAGCCCCAGCATTTT.

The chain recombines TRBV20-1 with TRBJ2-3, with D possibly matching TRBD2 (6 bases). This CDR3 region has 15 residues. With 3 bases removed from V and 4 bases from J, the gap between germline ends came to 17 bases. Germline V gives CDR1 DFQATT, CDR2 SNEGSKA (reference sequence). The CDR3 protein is CSASGRDPGADTQYF. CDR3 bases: TGCAGTGCTAGTGGCCGGGACCCGGGGGCAGATACGCAGTATTTT.

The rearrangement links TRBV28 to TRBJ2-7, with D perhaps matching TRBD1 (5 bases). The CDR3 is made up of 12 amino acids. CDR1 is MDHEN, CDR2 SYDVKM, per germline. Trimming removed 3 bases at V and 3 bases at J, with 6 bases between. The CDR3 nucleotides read TGTGCCAGCAGTTTGACAGTCTACGAGCAGTACTTC. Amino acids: CASSLTVYEQYF.

In nucleotides, the CDR3 is TGTGCCAGCAGTTCGACAGGGGGCGCGTACTATGGCTACACCTTC. Translated, it gives CASSSTGGAYYGYTF. This sequence joins TRBV27 and TRBJ1-2; TRBD1 matches at 10 bases. CDR3 length: 15 residues. In germline, CDR1 is MNHEY, CDR2 SMNVEV (reference sequence). J gave up 3 bases and V 4 bases, and 5 bases lay outside the gene matches.

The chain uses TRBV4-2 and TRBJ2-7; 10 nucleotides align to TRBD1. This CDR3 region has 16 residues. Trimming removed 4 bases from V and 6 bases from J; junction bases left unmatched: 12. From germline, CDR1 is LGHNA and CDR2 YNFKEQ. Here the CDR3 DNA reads TGTGCCAGCAGCCTACAAACCCGACAGGGGGCTGGCGAGCAGTACTTC. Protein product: CASSLQTRQGAGEQYF.

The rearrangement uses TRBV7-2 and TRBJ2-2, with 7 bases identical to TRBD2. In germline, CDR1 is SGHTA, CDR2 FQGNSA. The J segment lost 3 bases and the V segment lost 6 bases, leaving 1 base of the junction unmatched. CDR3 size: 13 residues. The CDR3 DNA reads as TGTGCCAGCAGGCTAGCGGACACCGGGGAGCTGTTTTTT. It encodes CASRLADTGELFF.

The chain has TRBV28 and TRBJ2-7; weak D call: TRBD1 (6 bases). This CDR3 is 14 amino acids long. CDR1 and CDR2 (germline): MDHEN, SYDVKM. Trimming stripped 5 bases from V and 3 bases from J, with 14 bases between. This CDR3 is CASSEGVVFYEQYF. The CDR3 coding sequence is TGTGCCAGCAGTGAGGGGGTAGTTTTCTACGAGCAGTACTTC.

As DNA, the CDR3 is TGTGCCAGCAGCCAAGACAGGGGCTTTAATGAAAAACTGTTTTTT. This sequence encodes CASSQDRGFNEKLFF. This chain joins TRBV4-2 and TRBJ1-4, with D possibly TRBD1 on 6 matching bases. The germline V gene encodes CDR1 LGHNA and CDR2 YNFKEQ. The V gene lost 0 bases and the J gene lost 4 bases, with 9 bases spanning the gap. The CDR3 length is 15 residues.

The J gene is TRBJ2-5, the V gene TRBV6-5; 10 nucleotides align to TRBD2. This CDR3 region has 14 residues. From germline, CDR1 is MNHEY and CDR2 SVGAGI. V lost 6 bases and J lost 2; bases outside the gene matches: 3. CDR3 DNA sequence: TGTGCCAGCAGGGATAGCGGGGGGCAAGAGACCCAGTACTTC. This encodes CASRDSGGQETQYF.

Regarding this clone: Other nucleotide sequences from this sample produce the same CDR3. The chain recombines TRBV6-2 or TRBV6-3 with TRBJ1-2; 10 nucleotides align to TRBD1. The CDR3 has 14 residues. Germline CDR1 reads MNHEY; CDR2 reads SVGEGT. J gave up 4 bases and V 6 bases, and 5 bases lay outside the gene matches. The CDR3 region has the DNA TGTGCCAGCAGCAGCGGACAGGGGGGCTATGGCTACACCTTC. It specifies CASSSGQGGYGYTF.

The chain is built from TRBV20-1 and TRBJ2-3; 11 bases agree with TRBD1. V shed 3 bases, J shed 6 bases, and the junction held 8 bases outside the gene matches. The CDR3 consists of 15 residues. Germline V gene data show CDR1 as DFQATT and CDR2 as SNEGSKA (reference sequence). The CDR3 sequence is CSASVGTGGLDTQYF. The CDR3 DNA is TGCAGTGCTAGTGTAGGGACAGGGGGTTTGGATACGCAGTATTTT.

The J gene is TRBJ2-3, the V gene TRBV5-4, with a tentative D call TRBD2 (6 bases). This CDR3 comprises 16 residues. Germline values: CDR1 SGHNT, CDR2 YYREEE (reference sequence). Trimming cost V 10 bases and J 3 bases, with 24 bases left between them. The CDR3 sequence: CAQQHAGGDVTDTQYF. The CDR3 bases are TGTGCCCAACAGCACGCCGGAGGGGACGTTACAGATACGCAGTATTTT.

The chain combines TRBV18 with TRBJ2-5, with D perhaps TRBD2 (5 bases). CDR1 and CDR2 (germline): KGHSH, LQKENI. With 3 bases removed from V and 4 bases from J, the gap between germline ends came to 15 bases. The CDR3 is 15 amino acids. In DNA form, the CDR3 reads TGTGCCAGCTCACCGATAGAGTCGGGGAGAGAGACCCAGTACTTC. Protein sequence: CASSPIESGRETQYF.

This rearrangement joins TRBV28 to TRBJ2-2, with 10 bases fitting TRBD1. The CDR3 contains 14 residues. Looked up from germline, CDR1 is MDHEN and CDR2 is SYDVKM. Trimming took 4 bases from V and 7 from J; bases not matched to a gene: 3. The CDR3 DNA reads TGTGCCAGCAGTTGGGGACAGGGGAACGGGGAGCTGTTTTTT. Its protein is CASSWGQGNGELFF.

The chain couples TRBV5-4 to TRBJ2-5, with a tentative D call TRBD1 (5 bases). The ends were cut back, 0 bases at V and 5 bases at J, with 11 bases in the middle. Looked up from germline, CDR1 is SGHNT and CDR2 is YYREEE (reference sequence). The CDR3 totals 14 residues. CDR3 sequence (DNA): TGTGCCAGCAGCTTGGGCAGGGCCGTGGAGACCCAGTACTTC. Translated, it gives CASSLGRAVETQYF. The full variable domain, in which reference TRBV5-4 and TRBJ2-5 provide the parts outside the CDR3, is ETGVTQSPTHLIKTRGQQVTLRCSSQSGHNTVSWYQQALGQGPQFIFQYYREEENGRGNFPPRFSGLQFPNYSSELNVNALELDDSALYLCASSLGRAVETQYFGPGTRLLVL.